This T cell receptor beta chain is drawn from a study of blood T cell repertoires in COVID-19. Authors' methods: Counts of nucleated cells, estimated from reference gene primer amplification, were obtained. Sequenced by immunoSEQ multiplex PCR; TCRdb stores in-frame clones only, minus some. V and J calls and clone size are as listed in that table; D and trimming were resolved from the DNA. The table shows around 180,000 clones, with roughly 88% occurring only once. V gave up 8 bases and J gave up 7 bases; unmatched junction bases: 7. This CDR3 has 15 amino acids. Germline assignment: CDR1 MNHEY and CDR2 SVGAGI.

The source is a man aged 60-69 years with acute or convalescent COVID-19. Sample: peripheral blood. V gene TRBV6-5 combines with J gene TRBJ2-1; 14 nucleotides match TRBD2. This CDR3 reads CASDSGTSGRNEQFF. CDR3 nucleotides: TGTGCCAGCGATTCCGGGACTAGCGGGAGAAATGAGCAGTTCTTC.